The 24 T cell receptor beta chains below were found in one sample sequenced in a study of control samples from healthy donors and cancer patients. Generated by immunoSEQ multiplex PCR, the TCRdb table keeps only in-frame clones and is missing some. Here the sample spans 73,000 or so clones, about 90% being singletons. The sequenced material came from blood. All receptors come from a woman aged 45-65 years in good health.

The genes are TRBV19 and TRBJ1-5; D not certain. Per the germline V gene, CDR1 is LNHDA and CDR2 is SQIVND (reference sequence). The CDR3 has 13 amino acids. The germline V and J ends were trimmed by 4 bases and 5 bases, with 9 bases remaining between them. CDR3 coding DNA: TGTGCCAGTAGTAGCGACAAATATCAGCCCCAGCATTTT. It yields the protein CASSSDKYQPQHF.

Only one count was recorded for this clone. The chain is built from TRBV3-1 (or the pseudogene TRBV3-2) and TRBJ2-1; D might be TRBD2 (5 bases). The CDR3 is 15 residues long. The germline V gene encodes CDR1 LGHDT and CDR2 YNNKEL (reference sequence). The V end lost 1 base, the J end lost 0 bases, and 7 bases lay between the germline ends. The CDR3 here is CASSQGLTSYNEQFF. The CDR3 DNA is TGTGCCAGCAGCCAAGGACTAACCTCCTACAATGAGCAGTTCTTC.

The gene calls are TRBV14 and TRBJ2-1; 15 bases line up with TRBD2. The CDR3 sequence is 18 residues long. J lost 2 bases, V lost 1 base, and 3 bases had no gene match. Germline V gene data show CDR1 as SGHDN and CDR2 as FVKESK. The CDR3 DNA follows: TGTGCCAGCAGCCAAGGGACTAGCGGGAGGGCCCCCTACAATGAGCAGTTCTTC. It translates to CASSQGTSGRAPYNEQFF.

V and J are TRBV29-1 and TRBJ1-2, with D unresolved. Per germline, CDR1 SQVTM and CDR2 ANQGSEA. This CDR3 has 13 amino acids. V lost 5 bases and J 2 bases, leaving 12 bases between the germline ends. CDR3 in DNA: TGCAGCGTTTCTTCCGGACGGAACTATGGCTACACCTTC. Translated: CSVSSGRNYGYTF.

The CDR3, as DNA: TGTGCCAGCAGCCGAACCGGGCGATCTGGGGCCAACGTCCTGACTTTC. This encodes CASSRTGRSGANVLTF. The chain is built from TRBV14 and TRBJ2-6, with D unresolved. This CDR3 is built from 16 residues. Per the germline V gene, CDR1 is SGHDN and CDR2 is FVKESK. V was clipped by 4 bases and J by 1 base, with 11 bases between them. The whole variable domain, remainder taken from reference TRBV14 and TRBJ2-6, is EAGVTQFPSHSVIEKGQTVTLRCDPISGHDNLYWYRRVMGKEIKFLLHFVKESKQDESGMPNNRFLAERTGGTYSTLKVQPAELEDSGVYFCASSRTGRSGANVLTFGAGSRLTVL.

The sample holds a few counts of this clone. The CDR3 coding sequence is TGTGCCAGCAGTCCATCAGGGGCCTCGAACACTGAAGCTTTCTTT. Its protein product is CASSPSGASNTEAFF. This sequence joins TRBV28 and TRBJ1-1, with D maybe TRBD1 (6 bases). V was pared by 5 bases and J by 1 base, with 14 bases between. The CDR3 extends over 15 amino acids. The germline V gene encodes CDR1 MDHEN and CDR2 SYDVKM.

The V call is TRBV29-1, the J call TRBJ1-1, with no clear D. Germline values: CDR1 SQVTM, CDR2 ANQGSEA. Trimming stripped 2 bases from V and 8 bases from J, with 6 bases between. The CDR3 loop spans 10 amino acids. The CDR3: CSVENGEAFF. The DNA of the CDR3 is TGCAGCGTTGAAAATGGGGAAGCTTTCTTT.

The chain employs TRBV7-9 and TRBJ2-4, with 7 bases aligning to TRBD2. The ends lost 2 bases at V and 6 bases at J; junction bases unmatched: 7. This CDR3 is 15 amino acids long. CDR1 is SEHNR, CDR2 FQNEAQ, per germline (reference sequence). In DNA form, the CDR3 reads TGTGCCAGCAGCTTAAGCGGGAACAGACTAAACATTCAGTACTTC. This codes for CASSLSGNRLNIQYF. The variable domain in full, with the rest retrieved from reference TRBV7-9 and TRBJ2-4, is DTGVSQNPRHKITKRGQNVTFRCDPISEHNRLYWYRQTLGQGPEFLTYFQNEAQLEKSRLLSDRFSAERPKGSFSTLEIQRTEQGDSAMYLCASSLSGNRLNIQYFGAGTRLSVL.

Here the CDR3 reads CASRRGLSYGYTF. The DNA for the CDR3 is TGTGCCAGCAGACGGGGACTGTCCTACGGCTACACCTTC. This chain links TRBV2 with TRBJ1-2; D is possibly TRBD1 (5 bases). Germline CDR1 SNHLY, CDR2 FYNNEI. Trimming left V 6 bases short and J 8 bases short, with 16 bases between. This CDR3 spans 13 amino acids.

This CDR3 reads CASSVRQGEHNEQFF. The CDR3 nucleotides read TGCGCCAGCAGCGTTCGGCAGGGGGAACACAATGAGCAGTTCTTC. The chain couples TRBV5-1 to TRBJ2-1; 7 bases are shared with TRBD1. V lost 4 bases and J lost 5; bases outside the gene matches: 9. Germline lookup yields CDR1 SGHRS and CDR2 YFSETQ. This CDR3 has 15 residues. Full variable domain (outside the CDR3, taken from reference TRBV5-1 and TRBJ2-1): KAGVTQTPRYLIKTRGQQVTLSCSPISGHRSVSWYQQTPGQGLQFLFEYFSETQRNKGNFPGRFSGRQFSNSRSEMNVSTLELGDSALYLCASSVRQGEHNEQFFGPGTRLTVL.

The chain combines TRBV27 with TRBJ2-3; 7 bases are shared with TRBD1. V was pared by 5 bases and J by 0 bases, with 5 bases of the junction left unmatched. The CDR3 consists of 15 residues. Per germline, CDR1 MNHEY and CDR2 SMNVEV (reference sequence). The CDR3 DNA reads as TGTGCCAGCAGTAGACCGGGACAGAGCACAGATACGCAGTATTTT. Its translation: CASSRPGQSTDTQYF.

In DNA, the CDR3 is TGTGCCAGCAGCTTCGAGGGGACTCCTATAATGAATGAGCAGTTCTTC. This translates into CASSFEGTPIMNEQFF. V usage is TRBV7-2 and J usage is TRBJ2-1; tentatively, D is TRBD2 (6 bases). Deletions cut 3 bases from V and 7 bases from J, with 19 bases between. Germline CDR1 and CDR2: SGHTA and FQGNSA. The CDR3 has 16 residues. Drawing the rest from reference TRBV7-2 and TRBJ2-1, the complete variable domain is GAGVSQSPSNKVTEKGKDVELRCDPISGHTALYWYRQSLGQGLEFLIYFQGNSAPDKSGLPSDRFSAERTGGSVSTLTIQRTQQEDSAVYLCASSFEGTPIMNEQFFGPGTRLTVL.

The chain joins TRBV2 to TRBJ2-5; TRBD1 aligns across 10 bases. CDR1 and CDR2 (germline): SNHLY, FYNNEI. J gave up 2 bases and V 8 bases, and 14 bases lay outside the gene matches. The CDR3 length is 17 residues. The CDR3 DNA reads as TGTGCCAGCTACTACACCCCCGGGACAGGGGTGCAAGAGACCCAGTACTTC. Translating gives CASYYTPGTGVQETQYF.

The CDR3 coding sequence is TGTGCCAGCAGTGACTCTTCCGAGGGGACAGGGGGGATCTATGGCTACACCTTC. Residues: CASSDSSEGTGGIYGYTF. The chain employs TRBV6-4 and TRBJ1-2, with 11 bases fitting TRBD1. Germline V lookup: CDR1 MRHNA, CDR2 SNTAGT. V trimming: 0 bases; J trimming: 4 bases; junction bases outside the gene matches: 10. This CDR3 contains 18 residues.

The genes are TRBV7-8 and TRBJ2-1; D not resolved. Trimming left V 3 bases short and J 5 bases short, with 14 bases between. The CDR3 has 15 amino acids. Looked up from germline, CDR1 is SGHVS and CDR2 is FQNEAQ. Here the CDR3 DNA reads TGTGCCAGCAGCTTGTCAAGACTCTTAAACAATGAGCAGTTCTTC. It specifies CASSLSRLLNNEQFF.

The chain combines TRBV19 with TRBJ2-1; D is unresolved. Trimming removed 5 bases from V and 0 bases from J, with 8 bases in between. The V gene's germline CDR1 is LNHDA and CDR2 SQIVND (reference sequence). The CDR3 loop spans 14 amino acids. The chain's CDR3 is CASSLLGSYNEQFF. The DNA of the CDR3 is TGTGCCAGTAGTTTACTGGGCTCCTACAATGAGCAGTTCTTC.

This clone was seen only a few times. One junction end disagrees with the germline gene, perhaps due to a read error. This chain links TRBV11-3 with TRBJ2-1; TRBD1 is a possible D gene (5 bases). The CDR3 contains 15 residues. Germline loops: CDR1 SGHNT, CDR2 YENEEA. CDR3 sequence: CASRLDSFSYNEQFF. The CDR3 coding sequence is TGTGCCAGCAGATTAGACAGCTTCTCCTACAATGAGCAGTTCTTC.

This chain links TRBV28 with TRBJ1-2, with D possibly being TRBD1 (6 bases). The V gene's germline CDR1 is MDHEN and CDR2 SYDVKM. Trimming took off 4 bases at V and 3 bases at J, with 18 bases between the two ends. The CDR3 covers 16 residues. The CDR3 sequence is CASSYPETSGDYGYTF. CDR3 in DNA: TGTGCCAGCAGTTACCCGGAGACATCAGGGGACTATGGCTACACCTTC.

This clone is judged medium-sized. This chain uses TRBV28 with TRBJ1-4; D is undetermined. V lost 4 bases to trimming and J lost 3 bases, with 9 bases between them. The length of the CDR3 is 14 residues. The germline gives CDR1 MDHEN, CDR2 SYDVKM. The CDR3 spells CASSYSGSNEKLFF. The DNA of the CDR3 is TGTGCCAGCAGTTACAGCGGCTCTAATGAAAAACTGTTTTTT.

The chain carries TRBV27 and TRBJ2-5, with TRBD1 matching over 9 bases. Germline CDR1 is MNHEY and CDR2 is SMNVEV (reference sequence). The length of the CDR3 is 15 residues. The ends lost 4 bases at V and 7 bases at J; junction bases unmatched: 10. CDR3 amino acids: CASSSRTGGGGTQYF. CDR3 coding DNA: TGTGCCAGCAGTTCCCGAACAGGGGGCGGGGGGACCCAGTACTTC.

The rearrangement links TRBV6-5 to TRBJ2-1; TRBD1 agrees at 8 bases. Germline V gene sequence: CDR1 MNHEY, CDR2 SVGAGI. Germline trimming cut 6 bases from V and 8 bases from J; bases unmatched to any gene: 6. The CDR3 has 13 amino acids. CDR3 loop: CASSDRGRDEQFF. The CDR3 DNA follows: TGTGCCAGCAGCGACAGGGGTCGAGATGAGCAGTTCTTC.

Only one count was recorded for this clone. The rearrangement links TRBV28 to TRBJ1-4; D may be TRBD1 (6 bases). CDR1 and CDR2 (germline): MDHEN, SYDVKM. V lost 8 bases to trimming and J lost 4 bases, with 14 bases between them. The CDR3 is 14 amino acids. The CDR3 DNA reads TGTGCCAGCCGGCAAGGGGGTGATAATGAAAAACTGTTTTTT. It codes for CASRQGGDNEKLFF.

The genes are TRBV6-1 and TRBJ1-2, with D possibly TRBD1 on 5 matching bases. Deletions cut 8 bases from V and 4 bases from J, with 8 bases between. CDR1 is MNHNS and CDR2 is SASEGT in the germline V gene. This CDR3 has 11 residues. CDR3 loop: CASQQGYGYTF. The CDR3 nucleotides read TGTGCCAGCCAGCAGGGCTATGGCTACACCTTC.

This chain connects TRBV19 to TRBJ2-7, with TRBD2 matching over 7 bases. V trimming: 5 bases; J trimming: 2 bases; junction bases outside the gene matches: 6. In germline, CDR1 is LNHDA, CDR2 SQIVND (reference sequence). This CDR3 contains 14 residues. Here the CDR3 reads CASSRSGITYEQYF. The DNA for the CDR3 is TGTGCCAGTAGTCGCAGCGGGATTACCTACGAGCAGTACTTC.